This TCR beta chain was sequenced in a study of radiotherapy plus CTLA-4 blockade in lung cancer. This CDR3 is 15 amino acids long. V was pared by 1 base and J by 4 bases, with 6 bases of the junction left unmatched. Germline CDR1 is LGHNA and CDR2 is YSLEER. Here immunoSEQ multiplex PCR was the method, and the copy in TCRdb shows in-frame clones only, minus some. This table holds approximately 110,000 clones, 81% found once. The TCR comes from a human donor with non-small cell lung cancer that progressed on radiotherapy plus ipilimumab. Some clones in this sample may be carry-over from other donors' samples. The sample in question was peripheral blood, obtained from a patient treated with radiotherapy plus ipilimumab. This chain uses TRBV4-3 with TRBJ1-2; 7 bases are a match to TRBD1. The CDR3 DNA sequence: TGCGCCAGCAGCCAAGCTCCGGGACAGCTCTATGGCTACACCTTC. It translates to CASSQAPGQLYGYTF.